A single sample gave rise to the 17 T cell receptor beta chains below, sequenced in a study of identical twins. TCRdb redid the calling of the 5' RACE reads with MiXCR, one entry per CDR3 protein. The top ten hold 0.44% of the sample, which has around 530,000 distinct CDR3 sequences, over 12% seen once. The same data also contributed to another study, on yellow fever vaccine responses in identical twins.

Sequencing used CD4+ T cells sorted from blood. The receptors come from a woman between 18 and 30 years old in good health.

The rearrangement links TRBV3-1 to TRBJ2-1, with a weak D call TRBD2 (5 bases). There are 16 residues in the CDR3. Deletions cut 4 bases from V and 4 bases from J, with 17 bases between. Per germline, CDR1 LGHDT and CDR2 YNNKEL (reference sequence). The CDR3 region is CASSPGVLRRYNEQFF. Written as DNA, the CDR3 is TGTGCCAGCAGCCCCGGGGTCTTGCGGAGGTACAATGAGCAGTTCTTC.

This clonotype was observed a handful of times. The chain carries TRBV24-1 and TRBJ1-2, with TRBD1 matching 7 bases. The CDR3 runs 13 residues. V lost 3 bases to trimming and J lost 5 bases; unmatched junction nucleotides: 2. Germline V gene data show CDR1 as KGHDR and CDR2 as SFDVKD. CDR3 amino acids: CATSDNRGYGYTF. The DNA for the CDR3 is TGTGCCACCAGTGATAACAGGGGTTATGGCTACACCTTC.

This clonotype was seen ten or more times. The V gene is TRBV29-1, the J gene TRBJ2-2; 10 bases are shared with TRBD1. The CDR3 covers 14 residues. Per germline, CDR1 SQVTM and CDR2 ANQGSEA. J gave up 5 bases and V 3 bases, and 3 bases lay outside the gene matches. The DNA for the CDR3 is TGCAGCGTTGAGCCGGGACAGGGGACCGGGGAGCTGTTTTTT. Its translation is CSVEPGQGTGELFF.

The chain couples TRBV28 to TRBJ2-7, with D possibly TRBD2 on 6 matching bases. CDR1 and CDR2 from the germline V gene are MDHEN and SYDVKM. V was trimmed by 6 bases and J by 7 bases, leaving 19 bases between them. This CDR3 comprises 14 residues. CDR3 region: CASSIFSPGDEQYF. The CDR3 nucleotides read TGTGCCAGCAGCATTTTTTCTCCGGGGGATGAGCAGTACTTC.

This chain connects TRBV12-3 or TRBV12-4 to TRBJ2-1, with TRBD2 matching over 14 bases. The CDR3 is made up of 15 amino acids. V shed 5 bases and J 8 bases; nucleotides not matched to a gene: 5. The chain's CDR3 is CASSMGLAGVDEQFF. In DNA, the CDR3 is TGTGCCAGCAGTATGGGACTAGCGGGAGTTGATGAGCAGTTCTTC.

The chain uses TRBV4-2 and TRBJ2-2, with 8 bases matching TRBD2. J lost 5 bases, V lost 1 base, and 6 bases had no gene match. The CDR3 loop spans 16 amino acids. The germline CDR1 and CDR2 sequences are LGHNA and YNFKEQ. This chain's CDR3 is CASSQVYRGGTGELFF. CDR3 bases: TGTGCCAGCAGCCAAGTGTATCGGGGGGGGACCGGGGAGCTGTTTTTT.

This clonotype was observed a few times. This chain connects TRBV6-1 to TRBJ1-1; 7 positions match TRBD1. The CDR3 loop spans 13 amino acids. V lost 5 bases to trimming and J lost 4 bases; unmatched junction nucleotides: 4. From germline, CDR1 is MNHNS and CDR2 SASEGT. The CDR3 DNA is TGTGCCAGCAGTCGAAACAGGGGCACTGAAGCTTTCTTT. Residues: CASSRNRGTEAFF.

This clonotype has only a few counts. The chain is built from TRBV7-9 and TRBJ1-2, with 10 bases fitting TRBD1. This CDR3 is built from 17 residues. V lost 1 base to trimming and J lost 7 bases; unmatched junction nucleotides: 12. Germline assignment: CDR1 SEHNR and CDR2 FQNEAQ (reference sequence). CDR3: CASSLGPGTGVTSGYTF. The CDR3 DNA reads TGTGCCAGCAGCTTAGGGCCCGGGACAGGGGTGACGTCTGGCTACACCTTC.

The chain has TRBV12-3 or TRBV12-4 and TRBJ2-1; D ambiguous. This CDR3 is 16 amino acids long. The germline V and J ends were trimmed by 8 bases and 1 base, with 18 bases remaining between them. In nucleotides, the CDR3 is TGTGCCAGCTCCCCATCTCAGCATTGGTCCTACAATGAGCAGTTCTTC. Protein product: CASSPSQHWSYNEQFF.

J is TRBJ2-5 and V is TRBV20-1; D unclear. Trimming took off 2 bases at V and 5 bases at J, with 12 bases between the two ends. Germline V gives CDR1 DFQATT, CDR2 SNEGSKA (reference sequence). The CDR3 is made up of 13 amino acids. CDR3 amino acids: CSARNWPDETQYF. For the CDR3, the DNA is TGCAGTGCTAGAAACTGGCCCGACGAGACCCAGTACTTC.

V usage is TRBV6-5 and J usage is TRBJ2-1; no clear D gene. The CDR3 runs 12 residues. V was shortened by 2 bases and J by 9 bases, with 8 bases between the two germline ends. Germline V gives CDR1 MNHEY, CDR2 SVGAGI. The CDR3 spells CASSYTGGEQFF. The CDR3 DNA is TGTGCCAGCAGTTACACGGGTGGTGAGCAGTTCTTC.

The V call is TRBV6-1, the J call TRBJ2-7; 9 nucleotides agree with TRBD1. The CDR3 totals 15 residues. From germline, CDR1 is MNHNS and CDR2 SASEGT. The V and J ends lost 7 bases and 7 bases, in that order; junction bases with no gene match: 14. The chain's CDR3 is CASNPIWTGAKEQYF. For the CDR3, the DNA is TGTGCCAGCAACCCGATATGGACAGGGGCAAAGGAGCAGTACTTC.

The chain recombines TRBV20-1 with TRBJ2-7; the match to TRBD1 covers 7 bases. CDR1 and CDR2 from the germline V gene are DFQATT and SNEGSKA (reference sequence). The trim removed 2 bases at V and 2 bases at J, leaving 12 bases unmatched. CDR3 length equals 16 residues. For the CDR3, the DNA is TGCAGTGCTAGACCCATCCCAGGGGGTCGCCCCTACGAGCAGTACGTC. Protein: CSARPIPGGRPYEQYV.

This clonotype was counted between two and nine times. V gene TRBV12-3 or TRBV12-4 combines with J gene TRBJ1-2; D gene unclear. The V end was cut by 1 base, the J end by 5 bases, with 11 bases between. This CDR3 comprises 14 residues. The CDR3 sequence: CASSLGQHPYGYTF. The CDR3 nucleotides are TGTGCCAGCAGTTTAGGGCAGCATCCTTATGGCTACACCTTC.

This clonotype was counted many times. The V gene is TRBV20-1, the J gene TRBJ1-5; D perhaps matches TRBD1 (5 bases). CDR1 is DFQATT and CDR2 is SNEGSKA in the germline V gene (reference sequence). V was cut by 1 base and J by 0 bases, with 13 bases left in between. CDR3 length: 16 amino acids. DNA of the CDR3: TGCAGTGCTAGAGTGGGGGGATCCAATAGCAATCAGCCCCAGCATTTT. This encodes CSARVGGSNSNQPQHF.

This clonotype was picked up a small number of times. The chain links TRBV7-6 to TRBJ1-4; D uncertain. The CDR3 has 14 residues. In germline, CDR1 is SGHVS, CDR2 FNYEAQ. Trimming took 5 bases from V and 6 from J, leaving 13 bases between them. The CDR3 DNA sequence: TGTGCCAGCAGCCCGCTGGATAGGGATGAAAAACTGTTTTTT. It specifies CASSPLDRDEKLFF. Full variable domain (missing parts from reference TRBV7-6 and TRBJ1-4): GAGVSQSPRYKVTKRGQDVALRCDPISGHVSLYWYRQALGQGPEFLTYFNYEAQQDKSGLPNDRFSAERPEGSISTLTIQRTEQRDSAMYRCASSPLDRDEKLFFGSGTQLSVL.

This clonotype turned up a few times. The chain employs TRBV7-9 and TRBJ2-7, with unresolved D. Between the trimmed V and J ends, which lost 4 bases and 0 bases, there was a span of 13 bases. This CDR3 has 15 residues. Germline V lookup: CDR1 SEHNR, CDR2 FQNEAQ (reference sequence). The CDR3 DNA reads as TGTGCCAGCAGCTGGAGCAACAGCCGCTCCTACGAGCAGTACTTC. Protein sequence: CASSWSNSRSYEQYF.